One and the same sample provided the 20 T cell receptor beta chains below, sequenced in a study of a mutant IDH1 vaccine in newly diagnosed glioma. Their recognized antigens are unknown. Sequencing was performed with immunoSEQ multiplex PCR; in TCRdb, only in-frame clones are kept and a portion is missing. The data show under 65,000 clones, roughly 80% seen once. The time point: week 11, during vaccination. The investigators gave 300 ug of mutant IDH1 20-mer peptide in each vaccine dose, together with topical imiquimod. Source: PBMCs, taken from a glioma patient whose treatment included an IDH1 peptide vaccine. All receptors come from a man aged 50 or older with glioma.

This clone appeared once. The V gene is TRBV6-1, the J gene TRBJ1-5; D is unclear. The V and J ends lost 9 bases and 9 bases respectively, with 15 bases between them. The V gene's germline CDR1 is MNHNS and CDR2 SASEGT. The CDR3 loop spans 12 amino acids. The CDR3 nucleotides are TGTGCCAGTCGTGGAGGGCCAGGGCCCCAGCATTTT. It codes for CASRGGPGPQHF.

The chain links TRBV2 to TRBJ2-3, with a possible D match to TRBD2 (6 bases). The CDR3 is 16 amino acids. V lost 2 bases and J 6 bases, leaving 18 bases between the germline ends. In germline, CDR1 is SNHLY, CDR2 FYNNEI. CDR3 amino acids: CASSERRVGTGDTQYF. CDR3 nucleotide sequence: TGTGCCAGCAGTGAAAGGAGGGTAGGGACCGGGGATACGCAGTATTTT.

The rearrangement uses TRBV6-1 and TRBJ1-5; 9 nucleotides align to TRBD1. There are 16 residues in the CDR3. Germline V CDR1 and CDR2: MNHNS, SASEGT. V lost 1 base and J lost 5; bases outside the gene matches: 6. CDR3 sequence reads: CASSEGAGTGHQPQHF. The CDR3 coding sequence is TGTGCCAGCAGTGAAGGGGCGGGGACAGGGCATCAGCCCCAGCATTTT.

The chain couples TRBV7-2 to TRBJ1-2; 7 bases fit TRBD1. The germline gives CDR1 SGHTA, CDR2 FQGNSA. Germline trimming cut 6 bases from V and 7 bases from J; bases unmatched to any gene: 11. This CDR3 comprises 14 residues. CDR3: CASRTHRGYGGYTF. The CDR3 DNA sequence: TGTGCCAGCAGAACCCACAGGGGATATGGTGGCTACACCTTC.

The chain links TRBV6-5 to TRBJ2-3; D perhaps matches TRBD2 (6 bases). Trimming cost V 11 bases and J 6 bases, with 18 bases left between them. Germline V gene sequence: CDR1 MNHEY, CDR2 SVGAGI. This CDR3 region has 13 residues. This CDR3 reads CAARGTLEDTQYF. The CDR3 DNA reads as TGTGCCGCCCGCGGGACTTTGGAGGATACGCAGTATTTT.

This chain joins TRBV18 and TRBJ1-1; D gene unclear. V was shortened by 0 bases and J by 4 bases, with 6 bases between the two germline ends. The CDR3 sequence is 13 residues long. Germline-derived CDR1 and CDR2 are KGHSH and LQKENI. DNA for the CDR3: TGTGCCAGCTCACCACCTACTCCCACTGAAGCTTTCTTT. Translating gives CASSPPTPTEAFF.

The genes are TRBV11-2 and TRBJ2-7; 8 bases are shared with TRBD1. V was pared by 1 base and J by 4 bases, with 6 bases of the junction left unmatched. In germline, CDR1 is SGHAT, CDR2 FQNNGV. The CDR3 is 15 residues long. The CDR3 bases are TGTGCCAGCAGCTTAGCGGCCGGGACAGGTTACGAGCAGTACTTC. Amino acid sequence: CASSLAAGTGYEQYF.

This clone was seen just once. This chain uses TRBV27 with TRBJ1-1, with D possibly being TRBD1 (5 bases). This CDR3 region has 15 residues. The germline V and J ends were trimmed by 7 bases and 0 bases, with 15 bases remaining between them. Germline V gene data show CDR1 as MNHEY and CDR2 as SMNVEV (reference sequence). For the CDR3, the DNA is TGTGCCAGCAACCCCCGCTGGGGGTTGAACACTGAAGCTTTCTTT. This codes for CASNPRWGLNTEAFF.

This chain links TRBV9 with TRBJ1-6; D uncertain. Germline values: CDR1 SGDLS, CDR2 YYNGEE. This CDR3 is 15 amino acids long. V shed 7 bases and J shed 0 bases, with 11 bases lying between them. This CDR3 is CASGPQSSYNSPLHF. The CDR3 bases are TGTGCCAGCGGGCCCCAGAGCTCCTATAATTCACCCCTCCACTTT.

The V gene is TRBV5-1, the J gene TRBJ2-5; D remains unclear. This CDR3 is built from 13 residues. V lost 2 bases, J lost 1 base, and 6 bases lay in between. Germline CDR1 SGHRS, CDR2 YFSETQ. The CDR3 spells CASSFVRQETQYF. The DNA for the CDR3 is TGCGCCAGCAGCTTCGTACGCCAAGAGACCCAGTACTTC.

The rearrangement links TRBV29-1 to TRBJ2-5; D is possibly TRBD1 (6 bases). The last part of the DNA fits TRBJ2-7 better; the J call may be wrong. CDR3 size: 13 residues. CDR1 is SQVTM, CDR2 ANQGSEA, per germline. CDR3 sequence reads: CSGGPGRGYEQYF. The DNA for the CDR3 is TGCAGCGGTGGCCCGGGCAGGGGCTACGAGCAGTACTTC.

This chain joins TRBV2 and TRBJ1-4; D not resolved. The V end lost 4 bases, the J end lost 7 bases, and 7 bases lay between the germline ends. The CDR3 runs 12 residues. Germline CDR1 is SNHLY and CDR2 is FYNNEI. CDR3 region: CASSGWIEKLFF. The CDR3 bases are TGTGCCAGCAGTGGCTGGATTGAAAAACTGTTTTTT.

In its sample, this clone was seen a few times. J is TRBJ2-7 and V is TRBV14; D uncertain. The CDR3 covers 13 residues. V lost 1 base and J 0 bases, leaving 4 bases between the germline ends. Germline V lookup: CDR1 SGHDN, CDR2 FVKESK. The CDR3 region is CASSQGSSYEQYF. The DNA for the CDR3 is TGTGCCAGCAGCCAAGGATCCTCCTACGAGCAGTACTTC.

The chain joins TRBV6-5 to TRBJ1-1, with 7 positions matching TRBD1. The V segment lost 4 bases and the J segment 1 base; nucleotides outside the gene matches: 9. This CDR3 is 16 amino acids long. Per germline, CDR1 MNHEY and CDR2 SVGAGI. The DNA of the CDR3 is TGTGCCAGCAGTTTTTACCTAGGGGGCCGGAACACTGAAGCTTTCTTT. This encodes CASSFYLGGRNTEAFF.

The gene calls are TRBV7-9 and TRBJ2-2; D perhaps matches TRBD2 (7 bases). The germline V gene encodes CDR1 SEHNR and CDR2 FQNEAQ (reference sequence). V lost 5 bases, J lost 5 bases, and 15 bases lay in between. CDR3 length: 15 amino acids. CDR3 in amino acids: CASSPGLGGTGELFF. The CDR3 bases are TGTGCCAGCAGCCCTGGACTAGGGGGTACCGGGGAGCTGTTTTTT.

DNA of the CDR3: TGTGCCAGCAGTGACAAGGCAGGATCGGGTACGCAGTATTTT. Translated: CASSDKAGSGTQYF. This chain uses TRBV6-4 with TRBJ2-3; no clear D. CDR3 length equals 14 residues. The V gene lost 2 bases and the J gene lost 8 bases, with 14 bases spanning the gap. CDR1 and CDR2 (germline): MRHNA, SNTAGT.

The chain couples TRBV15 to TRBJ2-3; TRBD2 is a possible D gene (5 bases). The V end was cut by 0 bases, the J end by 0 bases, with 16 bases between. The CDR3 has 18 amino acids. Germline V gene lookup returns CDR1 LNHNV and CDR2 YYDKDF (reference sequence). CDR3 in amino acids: CATSRDRRGILSTDTQYF. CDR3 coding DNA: TGTGCCACCAGCAGAGATCGACGAGGGATCCTTAGCACAGATACGCAGTATTTT.

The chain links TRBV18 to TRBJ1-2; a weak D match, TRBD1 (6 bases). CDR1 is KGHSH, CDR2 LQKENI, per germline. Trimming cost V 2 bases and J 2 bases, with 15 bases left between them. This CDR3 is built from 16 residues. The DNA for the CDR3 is TGTGCCAGCTCACCATCTACCGGAACAGGGAACTATGGCTACACCTTC. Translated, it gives CASSPSTGTGNYGYTF. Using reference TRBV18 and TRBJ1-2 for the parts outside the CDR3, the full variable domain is NAGVMQNPRHLVRRRGQEARLRCSPMKGHSHVYWYRQLPEEGLKFMVYLQKENIIDESGMPKERFSAEFPKEGPSILRIQQVVRGDSAAYFCASSPSTGTGNYGYTFGSGTRLTVV.

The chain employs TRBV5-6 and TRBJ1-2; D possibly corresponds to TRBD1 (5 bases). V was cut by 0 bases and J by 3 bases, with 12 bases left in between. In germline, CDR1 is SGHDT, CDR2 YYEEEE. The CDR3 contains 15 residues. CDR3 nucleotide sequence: TGTGCCAGCAGCTTGGCCGCCAGGGACGACTATGGCTACACCTTC. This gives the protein CASSLAARDDYGYTF. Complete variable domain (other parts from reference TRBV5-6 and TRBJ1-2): DAGVTQSPTHLIKTRGQQVTLRCSPKSGHDTVSWYQQALGQGPQFIFQYYEEEERQRGNFPDRFSGHQFPNYSSELNVNALLLGDSALYLCASSLAARDDYGYTFGSGTRLTVV.

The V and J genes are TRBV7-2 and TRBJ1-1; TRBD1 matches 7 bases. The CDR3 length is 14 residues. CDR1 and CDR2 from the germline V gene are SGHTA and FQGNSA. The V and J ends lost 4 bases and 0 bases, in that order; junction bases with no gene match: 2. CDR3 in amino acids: CASSSTGLNTEAFF. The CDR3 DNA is TGTGCCAGCAGCTCGACAGGGTTGAACACTGAAGCTTTCTTT.